This TCR beta chain emerged from a study of T cells in localized non-small cell lung cancer. Study-wide points: Sequencing involved a lone tumor region, leaving heterogeneity possible. There was an association of higher blood T cell density with longer overall survival. The appearance of a median 57 of the top 100 tumor clones was seen in adjacent lung. Uninvolved adjacent lung showed higher T cell clonality than tumor.

This CDR3 has 15 residues. Germline CDR1 is SGHNT and CDR2 is YENEEA. The V gene lost 1 base and the J gene lost 3 bases, with 10 bases spanning the gap. A few counts support this clone. Its antigen is unidentified. This table comes from immunoSEQ multiplex PCR, and its TCRdb copy is limited to in-frame clones, with some not included. The sample carries about a thousand clones, around 26% recorded once. The rearrangement links TRBV11-3 to TRBJ2-4, with D unclear. The input for sequencing was normal lung tissue next to the tumor, taken before any cancer treatment. The clonotype was recovered from a woman aged 35 to 75 with stage III lung adenocarcinoma. This chain's CDR3 is CASSLGTIDKNIQYF. The CDR3 region has the DNA TGTGCCAGCAGCTTAGGTACGATCGACAAAAACATTCAGTACTTC.